This T cell receptor beta chain came from a study of radiation and T cells in renal cell carcinoma. Whole-study context: Nephrectomy followed 15 Gy stereotactic body radiation by 4 weeks.

Libraries were prepared by immunoSEQ multiplex PCR; TCRdb keeps only in-frame clonotypes and omits some of them. The sample has 150,000 or so clones, over 80% seen once; the top ten hold around 13%. Remarks on this clone: Its antigen is unknown. One end of the junction does not line up with germline, which may come from a read error.

As to time point: blood 2 weeks post-SBRT. The sample's treatment: 15 Gy SBRT to primary tumor, nephrectomy 4 weeks later. Study-level results: Top tumor clonotypes rose in blood 2 weeks post-radiation, then contracted.

The CDR3 has 15 amino acids. Germline V gene data show CDR1 as SSHAT and CDR2 as FNYEAQ (reference sequence). The TCR originated in a woman aged 45 to 65 with renal cell carcinoma. Sequenced here: blood, sampled from a patient whose treatment included radiotherapy and nephrectomy. The rearrangement uses TRBV7-7 and TRBJ2-1, with D possibly TRBD1 on 5 matching bases. CDR3 in DNA: TGTGCTAGCAGCTTAAGCCAGGGATCGTACAATGAGCAGTTCTTC. This codes for CASSLSQGSYNEQFF.